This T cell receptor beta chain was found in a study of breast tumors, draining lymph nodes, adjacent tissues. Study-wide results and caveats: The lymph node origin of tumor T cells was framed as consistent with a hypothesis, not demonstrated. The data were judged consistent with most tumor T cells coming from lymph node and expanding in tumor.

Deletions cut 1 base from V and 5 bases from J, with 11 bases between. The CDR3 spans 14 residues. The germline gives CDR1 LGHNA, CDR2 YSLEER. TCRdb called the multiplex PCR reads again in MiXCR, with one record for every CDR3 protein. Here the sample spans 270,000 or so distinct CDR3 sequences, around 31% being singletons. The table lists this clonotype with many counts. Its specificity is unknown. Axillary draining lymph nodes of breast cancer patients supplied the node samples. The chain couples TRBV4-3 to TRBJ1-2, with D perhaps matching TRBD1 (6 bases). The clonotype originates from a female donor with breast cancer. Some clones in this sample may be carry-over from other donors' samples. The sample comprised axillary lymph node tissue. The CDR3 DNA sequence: TGCGCCAGCAGCCAAGCCCCGCAGGGGTATGGCTACACCTTC. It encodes CASSQAPQGYGYTF.